The 4 T cell receptor beta chains listed next were all sequenced from one sample in a study of OX40 agonist ivuxolimab in advanced cancers. Sequencing used immunoSEQ multiplex PCR; TCRdb keeps in-frame clones, though not all of them. Of about 11,000 clones listed, about 82% are singletons. The specimen was CD4+ or CD8+ T cells sorted from blood, collected in a trial of the OX40 agonist ivuxolimab. The receptor source for this set is an adult with an advanced solid tumor such as melanoma, head and neck, liver or kidney cancer.

The V call is TRBV28, the J call TRBJ2-1, with TRBD2 identical over 7 bases. Trimming took 7 bases from V and 10 from J; bases not matched to a gene: 16. The CDR3 covers 15 residues. CDR1 is MDHEN and CDR2 is SYDVKM in the germline V gene. CDR3 nucleotides: TGTGCCAGCACGTCGAGGAGCGGGGTAGGCCCAGAGCAGTTCTTC. This translates into CASTSRSGVGPEQFF.

This rearrangement joins TRBV14 to TRBJ2-7; possibly TRBD1 or TRBD2 for D (6 bases each). Trimming pared 6 bases from V and 2 bases from J, leaving 11 bases between. The CDR3 is made up of 13 amino acids. CDR1 and CDR2 (germline): SGHDN, FVKESK. The CDR3 here is CASSRGRPYEQYF. Here the CDR3 DNA reads TGTGCCAGCAGTAGGGGGAGGCCCTACGAGCAGTACTTC.

The chain uses TRBV25-1 and TRBJ2-3; weak D call: TRBD1 (5 bases). The V gene's germline CDR1 is MGHDK and CDR2 SYGVNS. This CDR3 is 16 amino acids long. Trimming shortened V by 5 bases and J by 4 bases, and 19 bases separated the two germline ends. The CDR3 reads CASSLSQGTWADTQYF. CDR3 in DNA: TGTGCCAGCAGTTTAAGTCAGGGAACATGGGCAGATACGCAGTATTTT.

J is TRBJ2-2 and V is TRBV4-1; D perhaps matches TRBD2 (7 bases). Germline V lookup: CDR1 MGHRA, CDR2 YSYEKL. V lost 1 base to trimming and J lost 2 bases, with 14 bases between them. This CDR3 region has 17 residues. CDR3 sequence reads: CASSQVGGLPNTGELFF. The DNA for the CDR3 is TGCGCCAGCAGCCAAGTAGGGGGACTACCCAACACCGGGGAGCTGTTTTTT.